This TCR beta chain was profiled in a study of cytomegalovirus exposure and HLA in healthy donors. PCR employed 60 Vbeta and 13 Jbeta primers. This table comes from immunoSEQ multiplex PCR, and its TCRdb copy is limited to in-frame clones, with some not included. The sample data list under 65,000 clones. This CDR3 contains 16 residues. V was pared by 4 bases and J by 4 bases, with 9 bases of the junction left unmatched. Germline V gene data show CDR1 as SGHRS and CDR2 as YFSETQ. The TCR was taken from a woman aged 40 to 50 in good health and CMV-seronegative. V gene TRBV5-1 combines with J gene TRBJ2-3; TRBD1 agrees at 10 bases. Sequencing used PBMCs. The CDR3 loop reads CASSVGTGAAADTQYF. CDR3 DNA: TGCGCCAGCAGCGTGGGGACAGGGGCCGCGGCAGATACGCAGTATTTT.